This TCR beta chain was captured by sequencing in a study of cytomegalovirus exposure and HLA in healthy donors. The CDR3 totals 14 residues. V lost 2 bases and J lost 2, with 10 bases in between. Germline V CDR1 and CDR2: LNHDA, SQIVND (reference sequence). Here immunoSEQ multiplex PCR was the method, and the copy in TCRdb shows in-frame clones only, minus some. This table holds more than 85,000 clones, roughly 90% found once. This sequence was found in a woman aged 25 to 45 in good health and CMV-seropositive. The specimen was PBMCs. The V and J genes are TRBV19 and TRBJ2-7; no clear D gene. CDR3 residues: CASSINRRTYEQYF. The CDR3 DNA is TGTGCCAGTAGTATAAACCGGCGGACCTACGAGCAGTACTTC.